The 12 T cell receptor beta chains below were found in one sample sequenced in a study of tumor-infiltrating lymphocytes in glioblastoma multiforme. Three nested ARM-PCR rounds with V-beta and C-beta primers built TCRB libraries. TCRdb re-called the multiplex PCR reads with MiXCR, one entry per CDR3 protein. Among about 8,400 distinct CDR3 sequences listed, about 76% were seen once. The sample consisted of brain tumor tissue. These receptors were obtained from a male donor with glioblastoma.

This clonotype was counted only a few times. Relative to the germline gene, one junction end is altered; a read error may explain this. The CDR3, as DNA: TGTGCCGGCAGCTTAGCTTGGGGTGGACAGCGTGAAGCTTTCTTT. Translated, it gives CAGSLAWGGQREAFF. The V gene is TRBV7-8, the J gene TRBJ1-1; TRBD1 is a possible D gene (6 bases). The CDR3 contains 15 residues. Germline CDR1 is SGHVS and CDR2 is FQNEAQ.

The rearrangement joins TRBV20-1 to TRBJ2-1; D is perhaps TRBD1 (6 bases). This CDR3 spans 15 amino acids. With 6 bases removed from V and 8 bases from J, the gap between germline ends came to 23 bases. Germline V gene lookup returns CDR1 DFQATT and CDR2 SNEGSKA (reference sequence). The CDR3 DNA reads TGCAGTGCGGGGGCTCGGAGGATAGGGTCGGATGAGCAGTTCTTC. This gives the protein CSAGARRIGSDEQFF.

The V and J genes are TRBV20-1 and TRBJ2-5; 7 bases map to TRBD2. V shed 6 bases, J shed 5 bases, and the junction held 9 bases outside the gene matches. The CDR3 extends over 13 amino acids. CDR1 is DFQATT and CDR2 is SNEGSKA in the germline V gene (reference sequence). For the CDR3, the DNA is TGCAGTGCCCCCTTGGGGGGGGTGGAGACCCAGTACTTC. It yields the protein CSAPLGGVETQYF.

Turning to this clonotype: At one of its ends the junction is not consistent with the germline gene, which may arise from a read error. The chain links TRBV11-2 to TRBJ1-1, with TRBD1 identical over 9 bases. Germline values: CDR1 SGHAT, CDR2 FQNNGV. CDR3 length: 17 residues. Here the CDR3 reads CARSAQPGQGGRTGAFF. CDR3 DNA sequence: TGTGCCCGCAGTGCACAGCCGGGACAGGGCGGGAGAACTGGAGCTTTCTTT.

The chain combines TRBV29-1 with TRBJ1-1; D is ambiguous. Trimming removed 4 bases at V and 5 bases at J, with 8 bases between. The CDR3 contains 11 residues. CDR1 is SQVTM, CDR2 ANQGSEA, per germline. CDR3 protein: CSVVGRTEAFF. The CDR3 bases are TGCAGCGTTGTCGGGAGGACTGAAGCTTTCTTT.

Only one count was recorded for this clonotype. The chain joins TRBV11-2 to TRBJ2-7; 9 bases line up with TRBD1. J was trimmed by 1 base and V by 0 bases; bases with no gene match: 4. Germline V gene data show CDR1 as SGHAT and CDR2 as FQNNGV. This CDR3 has 16 amino acids. Here the CDR3 DNA reads TGTGCCAGCAGCTTAGATATGGGACAGGGTTCCTACGAGCAGTACTTC. It translates to CASSLDMGQGSYEQYF.

The chain couples TRBV5-1 to TRBJ2-6; D uncertain. Germline V CDR1 and CDR2: SGHRS, YFSETQ. The length of the CDR3 is 20 residues. Trimming took off 0 bases at V and 3 bases at J, with 22 bases between the two ends. The CDR3 coding sequence is TGCGCCAGCAGCTTGGTTCTAAGGGCCAGTGGGATGAGTGGGGCCAACGTCCTGACTTTC. It is translated as CASSLVLRASGMSGANVLTF.

The V and J genes are TRBV4-2 and TRBJ2-7, with D uncertain. V lost 3 bases and J 4 bases, leaving 10 bases between the germline ends. Germline V gene data show CDR1 as LGHNA and CDR2 as YNFKEQ. The CDR3 consists of 13 residues. The CDR3 spells CASSHLTSYEQYF. The CDR3 DNA is TGTGCCAGCAGCCATCTTACGAGTTACGAGCAGTACTTC.

Remarks on this clonotype: One junction end disagrees with the germline gene, perhaps due to a read error. V and J are TRBV11-2 and TRBJ2-5; D gene unclear. Per the germline V gene, CDR1 is SGHAT and CDR2 is FQNNGV. The CDR3 runs 15 residues. CDR3 nucleotide sequence: TGTGCCAGCAGCTTAGCAGTGGGCTTCCAAGAGACCCGGTACTTC. It is translated as CASSLAVGFQETRYF.

As regards this clonotype: Without the conserved terminal phenylalanine or tryptophan, this CDR3 likely stems from a read error. The V and J genes are TRBV20-1 and TRBJ2-1; D may be TRBD2 (6 bases). CDR3 size: 15 residues. Between the trimmed V and J ends, which lost 3 bases and 11 bases, there was a span of 23 bases. The V gene's germline CDR1 is DFQATT and CDR2 SNEGSKA (reference sequence). In DNA, the CDR3 is TGCAGTGCTAGCACATTCGGGAGTACGGCCGTCAAGCAGTTCTTA. Protein product: CSASTFGSTAVKQFL.

The chain has TRBV4-3 and TRBJ2-7; TRBD1 aligns across 9 bases. CDR3 length: 15 amino acids. V was clipped by 3 bases and J by 4 bases; unmatched bases: 7. Germline V CDR1 and CDR2: LGHNA, YSLEER. The CDR3 region is CASSHSGTGNYEQYF. The CDR3 DNA reads TGCGCCAGCAGCCACTCCGGGACAGGGAATTACGAGCAGTACTTC.

By share, this clonotype counts as medium-sized. CDR3 protein: CASSRGSTDTQYF. CDR3 nucleotide sequence: TGTGCCAGCAGCAGGGGGAGCACAGATACGCAGTATTTT. V usage is TRBV12-3 or TRBV12-4 and J usage is TRBJ2-3; 7 nucleotides align to TRBD1. This CDR3 is built from 13 residues. V lost 6 bases to trimming and J lost 0 bases; unmatched junction nucleotides: 0.